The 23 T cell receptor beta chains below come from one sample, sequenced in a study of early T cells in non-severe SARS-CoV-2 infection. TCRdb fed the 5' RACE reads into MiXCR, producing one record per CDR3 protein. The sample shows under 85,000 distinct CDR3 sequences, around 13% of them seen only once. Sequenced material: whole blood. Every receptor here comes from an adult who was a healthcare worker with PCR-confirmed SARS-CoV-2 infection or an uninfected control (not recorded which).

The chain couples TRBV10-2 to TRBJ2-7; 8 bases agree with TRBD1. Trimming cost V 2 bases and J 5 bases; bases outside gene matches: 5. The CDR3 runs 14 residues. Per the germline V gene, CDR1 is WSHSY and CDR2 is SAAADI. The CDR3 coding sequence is TGCGCCAGCAGTGAGACAGGGGGTATGCACGAGCAGTACTTC. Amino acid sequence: CASSETGGMHEQYF.

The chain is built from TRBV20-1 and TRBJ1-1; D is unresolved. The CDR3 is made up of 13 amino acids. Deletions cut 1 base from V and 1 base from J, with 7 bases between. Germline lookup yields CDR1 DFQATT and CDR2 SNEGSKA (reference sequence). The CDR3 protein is CSARGTSNTEAFF. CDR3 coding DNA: TGCAGTGCTAGAGGGACGTCGAACACTGAAGCTTTCTTT.

The CDR3 protein is CSVLAGGSEQYF. The CDR3 DNA sequence: TGCAGCGTTTTAGCGGGAGGAAGCGAGCAGTACTTC. The J gene is TRBJ2-7, the V gene TRBV29-1, with 10 bases aligning to TRBD2. The trim removed 5 bases at V and 6 bases at J, leaving 4 bases unmatched. The CDR3 has 12 residues. Germline CDR1 is SQVTM and CDR2 is ANQGSEA.

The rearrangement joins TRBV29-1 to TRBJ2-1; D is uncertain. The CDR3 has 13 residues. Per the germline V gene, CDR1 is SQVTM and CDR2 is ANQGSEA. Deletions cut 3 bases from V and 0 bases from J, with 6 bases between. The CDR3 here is CSVEDASYNEQFF. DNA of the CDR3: TGCAGCGTTGAGGACGCCTCCTACAATGAGCAGTTCTTC.

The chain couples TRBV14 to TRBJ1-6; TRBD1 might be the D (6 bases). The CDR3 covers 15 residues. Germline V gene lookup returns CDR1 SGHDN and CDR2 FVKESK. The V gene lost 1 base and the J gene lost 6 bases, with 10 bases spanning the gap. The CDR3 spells CASSQGTDLNSPLHF. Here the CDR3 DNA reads TGTGCCAGCAGCCAAGGGACAGATCTTAATTCACCCCTCCACTTT. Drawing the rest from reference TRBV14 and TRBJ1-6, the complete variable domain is EAGVTQFPSHSVIEKGQTVTLRCDPISGHDNLYWYRRVMGKEIKFLLHFVKESKQDESGMPNNRFLAERTGGTYSTLKVQPAELEDSGVYFCASSQGTDLNSPLHFGNGTRLTVT.

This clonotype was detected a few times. CDR3 protein: CASSSITGLYYEQYF. The CDR3 DNA follows: TGTGCCAGCAGCTCCATCACAGGACTTTACTACGAGCAGTACTTC. The V and J genes are TRBV11-2 and TRBJ2-7; D is tentatively TRBD1 or TRBD2 (5 bases each). This CDR3 region has 15 residues. Germline assignment: CDR1 SGHAT and CDR2 FQNNGV. The V end lost 4 bases, the J end lost 3 bases, and 16 bases lay between the germline ends.

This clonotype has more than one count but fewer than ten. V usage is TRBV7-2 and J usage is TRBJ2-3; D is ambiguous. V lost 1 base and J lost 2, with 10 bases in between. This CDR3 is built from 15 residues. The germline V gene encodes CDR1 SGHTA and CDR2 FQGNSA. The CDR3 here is CASSLGAGNTDTQYF. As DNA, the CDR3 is TGTGCCAGCAGCTTAGGGGCCGGAAACACAGATACGCAGTATTTT.

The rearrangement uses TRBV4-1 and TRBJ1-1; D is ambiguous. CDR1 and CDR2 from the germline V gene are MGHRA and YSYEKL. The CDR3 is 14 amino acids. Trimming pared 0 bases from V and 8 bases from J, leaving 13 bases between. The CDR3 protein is CASSQENWRIEAFF. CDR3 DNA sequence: TGCGCCAGCAGCCAAGAAAATTGGAGGATCGAAGCTTTCTTT.

The CDR3 nucleotides are TGCGCCAGCTCGGGACTAGCGGGAGGAAAGTACTACGAGCAGTACTTC. It is translated as CASSGLAGGKYYEQYF. J is TRBJ2-7 and V is TRBV4-3, with 15 bases lining up with TRBD2. The V gene end was trimmed by 8 bases and the J gene end by 3 bases; junction bases not matched to a gene: 8. The CDR3 consists of 16 residues. Germline loops: CDR1 LGHNA, CDR2 YSLEER.

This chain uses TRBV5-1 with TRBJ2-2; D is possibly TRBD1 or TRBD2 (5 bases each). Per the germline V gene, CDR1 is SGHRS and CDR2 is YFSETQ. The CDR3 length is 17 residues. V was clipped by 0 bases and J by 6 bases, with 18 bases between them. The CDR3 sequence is CASSLDGPGPRSGELFF. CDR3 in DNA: TGCGCCAGCAGCTTGGATGGGCCGGGACCCAGGTCCGGGGAGCTGTTTTTT.

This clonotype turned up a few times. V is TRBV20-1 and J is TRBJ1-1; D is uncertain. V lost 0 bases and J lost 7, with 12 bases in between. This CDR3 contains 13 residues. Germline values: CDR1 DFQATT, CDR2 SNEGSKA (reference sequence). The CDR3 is CSARDVEVVEAFF. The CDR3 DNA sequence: TGCAGTGCTAGAGATGTAGAGGTGGTTGAAGCTTTCTTT.

DNA for the CDR3: TGTGCCAGCAGCTTTAGACTAGCGGGAGGTGTAGAAACAGATACGCAGTATTTT. Translating gives CASSFRLAGGVETDTQYF. The J gene is TRBJ2-3, the V gene TRBV7-2, with 13 bases matching TRBD2. The germline gives CDR1 SGHTA, CDR2 FQGNSA. The CDR3 is 18 amino acids. V was pared by 3 bases and J by 3 bases, with 9 bases of the junction left unmatched.

The CDR3 region is CASSPFDSGALYNEQFF. CDR3 in DNA: TGTGCCAGCAGTCCTTTTGACAGCGGCGCCTTATACAATGAGCAGTTCTTC. V and J are TRBV12-3 or TRBV12-4 and TRBJ2-1, with D tentatively TRBD1 or TRBD2 (5 bases each). The germline V and J ends were trimmed by 5 bases and 4 bases, with 21 bases remaining between them. CDR3 length equals 17 residues.

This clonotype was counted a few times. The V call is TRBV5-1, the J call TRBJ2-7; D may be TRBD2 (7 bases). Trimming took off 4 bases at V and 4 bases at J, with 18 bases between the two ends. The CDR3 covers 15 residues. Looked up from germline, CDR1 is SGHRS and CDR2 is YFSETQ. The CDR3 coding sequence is TGCGCCAGCAGCCCCTGGGGGGGGGCCGGATACGAGCAGTACTTC. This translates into CASSPWGGAGYEQYF.

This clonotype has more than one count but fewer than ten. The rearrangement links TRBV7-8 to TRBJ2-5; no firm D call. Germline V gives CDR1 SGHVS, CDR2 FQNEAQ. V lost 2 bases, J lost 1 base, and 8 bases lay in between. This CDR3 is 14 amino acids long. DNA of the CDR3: TGTGCCAGCAGCTTACCACTAACCCAAGAGACCCAGTACTTC. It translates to CASSLPLTQETQYF.

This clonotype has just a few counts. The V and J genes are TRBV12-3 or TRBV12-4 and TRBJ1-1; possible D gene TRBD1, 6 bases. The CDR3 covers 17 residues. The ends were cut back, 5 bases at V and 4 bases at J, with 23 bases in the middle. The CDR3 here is CASSPAQGNLLGTEAFF. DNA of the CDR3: TGTGCCAGCAGTCCCGCCCAGGGGAATTTATTAGGCACTGAAGCTTTCTTT.

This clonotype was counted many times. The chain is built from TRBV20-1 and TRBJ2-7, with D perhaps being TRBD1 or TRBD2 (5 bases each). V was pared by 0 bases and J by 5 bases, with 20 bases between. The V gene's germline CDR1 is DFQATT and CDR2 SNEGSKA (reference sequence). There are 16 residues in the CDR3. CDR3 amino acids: CSAREGTGFFFNEQYF. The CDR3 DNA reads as TGCAGTGCTAGAGAAGGGACGGGGTTTTTTTTTAACGAGCAGTACTTC.

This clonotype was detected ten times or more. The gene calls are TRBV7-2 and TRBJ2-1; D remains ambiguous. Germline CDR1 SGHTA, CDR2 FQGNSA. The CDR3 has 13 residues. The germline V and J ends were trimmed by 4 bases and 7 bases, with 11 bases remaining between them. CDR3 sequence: CASSSLVENEQFF. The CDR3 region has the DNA TGTGCCAGCAGCTCCTTAGTAGAGAATGAGCAGTTCTTC.

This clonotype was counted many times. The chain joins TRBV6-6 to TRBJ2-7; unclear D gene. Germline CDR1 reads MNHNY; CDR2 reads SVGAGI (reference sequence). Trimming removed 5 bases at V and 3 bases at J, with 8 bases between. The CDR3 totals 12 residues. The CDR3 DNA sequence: TGTGCCAGCAGTACTACTTTCTACGAGCAGTACTTC. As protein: CASSTTFYEQYF.

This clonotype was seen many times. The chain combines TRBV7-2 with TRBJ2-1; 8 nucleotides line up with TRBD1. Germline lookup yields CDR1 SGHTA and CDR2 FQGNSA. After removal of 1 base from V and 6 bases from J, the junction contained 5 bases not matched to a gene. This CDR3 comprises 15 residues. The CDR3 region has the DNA TGTGCCAGCAGCTTAGGGGGACAGGACTTCAATGAGCAGTTCTTC. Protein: CASSLGGQDFNEQFF.

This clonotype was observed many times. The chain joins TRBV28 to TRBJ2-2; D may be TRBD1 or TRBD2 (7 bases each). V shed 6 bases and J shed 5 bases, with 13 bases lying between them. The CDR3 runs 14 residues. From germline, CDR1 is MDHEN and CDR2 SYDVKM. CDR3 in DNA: TGTGCCAGCAGAACAGGGGAGGGAACCGGGGAGCTGTTTTTT. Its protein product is CASRTGEGTGELFF.

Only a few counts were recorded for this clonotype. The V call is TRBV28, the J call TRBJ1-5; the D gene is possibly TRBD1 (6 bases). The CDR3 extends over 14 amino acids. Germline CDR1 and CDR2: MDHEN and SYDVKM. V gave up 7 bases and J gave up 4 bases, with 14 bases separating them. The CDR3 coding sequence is TGTGCCAGCACCAACGGGGGGGCGAATCAGCCCCAGCATTTT. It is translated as CASTNGGANQPQHF.

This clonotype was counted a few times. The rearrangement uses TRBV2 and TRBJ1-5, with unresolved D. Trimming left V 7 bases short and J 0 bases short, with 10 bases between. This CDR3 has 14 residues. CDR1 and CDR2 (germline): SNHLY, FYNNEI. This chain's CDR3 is CASNLLHSNQPQHF. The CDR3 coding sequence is TGTGCCAGCAATCTGTTACATAGCAATCAGCCCCAGCATTTT.